This TCR beta chain was sequenced in a study of CD8+ T cells in alopecia areata. cDNA serving as the sequencing template came from extracted, reverse transcribed RNA. Clones were read by immunoSEQ multiplex PCR, and TCRdb kept only the in-frame ones, dropping some. The repertoire includes some 100,000 clones, around 44% of them detected once, and 15% to 20% sits in the top ten. Points on this clone: Its cognate antigen is unknown.

Whole-study results and caveats: Lesional scalp exceeded normal scalp in clonality, especially in alopecia totalis/universalis. Mice gave a clearer picture of TCR sharing than patients did, possibly for HLA-related reasons.

This sample's treatment: oral pan-JAK inhibitor, 5-10 mg twice daily. The junction had 11 bases not matched to a gene; V was cut back by 0 bases and J by 7 bases. The germline CDR1 and CDR2 sequences are SQVTM and ANQGSEA. The CDR3 runs 17 residues. The rearrangement joins TRBV29-1 to TRBJ2-1; 11 positions match TRBD2. The material was CD8+ T cells sorted from blood, obtained at week 24, from a patient treated with tofacitinib. This receptor was taken from a human donor with alopecia areata. In DNA, the CDR3 is TGCAGCGTTGAAGATCCCCTTACTAGCGGGAGTGTGAATGAGCAGTTCTTC. Protein sequence: CSVEDPLTSGSVNEQFF.